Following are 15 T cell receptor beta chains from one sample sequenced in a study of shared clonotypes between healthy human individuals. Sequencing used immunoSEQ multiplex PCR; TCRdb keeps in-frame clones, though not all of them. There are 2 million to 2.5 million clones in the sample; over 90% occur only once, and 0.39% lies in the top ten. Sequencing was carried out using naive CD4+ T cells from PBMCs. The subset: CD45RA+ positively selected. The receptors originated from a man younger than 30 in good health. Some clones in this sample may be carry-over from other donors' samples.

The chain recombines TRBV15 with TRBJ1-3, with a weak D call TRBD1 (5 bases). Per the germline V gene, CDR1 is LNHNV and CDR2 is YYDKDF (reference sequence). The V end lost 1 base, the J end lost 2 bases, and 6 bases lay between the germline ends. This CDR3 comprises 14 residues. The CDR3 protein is CATSRGQPGNTIYF. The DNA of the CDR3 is TGTGCCACCAGCAGAGGACAGCCTGGAAACACCATATATTTT.

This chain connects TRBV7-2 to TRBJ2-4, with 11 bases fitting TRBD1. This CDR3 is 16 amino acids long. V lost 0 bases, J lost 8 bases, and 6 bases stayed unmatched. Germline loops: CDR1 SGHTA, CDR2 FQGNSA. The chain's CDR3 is CASSLARTGGGDIQYF. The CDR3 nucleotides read TGTGCCAGCAGCTTAGCGAGGACAGGGGGCGGGGACATTCAGTACTTC.

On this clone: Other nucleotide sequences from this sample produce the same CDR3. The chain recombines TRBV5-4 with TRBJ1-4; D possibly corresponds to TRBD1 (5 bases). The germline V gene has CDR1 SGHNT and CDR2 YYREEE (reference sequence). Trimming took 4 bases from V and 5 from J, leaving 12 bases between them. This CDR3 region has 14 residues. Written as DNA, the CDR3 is TGTGCCAGCAGCCCCTCGGGGGGAAATGAAAAACTGTTTTTT. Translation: CASSPSGGNEKLFF.

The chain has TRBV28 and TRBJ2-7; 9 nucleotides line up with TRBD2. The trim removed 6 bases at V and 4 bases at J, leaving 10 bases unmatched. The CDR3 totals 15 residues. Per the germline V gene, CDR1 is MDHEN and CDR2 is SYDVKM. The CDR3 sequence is CASSPKAGGPYEQYF. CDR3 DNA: TGTGCCAGCAGCCCTAAGGCGGGAGGGCCTTACGAGCAGTACTTC.

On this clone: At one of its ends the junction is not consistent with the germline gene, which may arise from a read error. CDR3 sequence (DNA): TGTGCCAGCAGATTGGACAGGATATCCTACGAGCAGTACTTC. Residues: CASRLDRISYEQYF. This chain links TRBV5-6 with TRBJ2-7, with 7 nucleotides matching TRBD1. Germline V gives CDR1 SGHDT, CDR2 YYEEEE. The CDR3 sequence is 14 residues long.

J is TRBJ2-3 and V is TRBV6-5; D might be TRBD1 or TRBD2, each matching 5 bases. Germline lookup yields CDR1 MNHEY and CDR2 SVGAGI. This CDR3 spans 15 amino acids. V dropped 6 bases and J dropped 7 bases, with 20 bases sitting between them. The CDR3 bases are TGTGCCAGCAGCCGGGACGGGGTCCGACTCAATACGCAGTATTTT. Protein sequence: CASSRDGVRLNTQYF.

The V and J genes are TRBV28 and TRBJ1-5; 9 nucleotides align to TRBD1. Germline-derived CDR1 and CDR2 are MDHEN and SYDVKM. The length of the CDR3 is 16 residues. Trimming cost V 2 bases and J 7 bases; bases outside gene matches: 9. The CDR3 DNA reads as TGTGCCAGCAGTTTACATCAAACAGGGGGCCCCCAGCCCCAGCATTTT. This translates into CASSLHQTGGPQPQHF. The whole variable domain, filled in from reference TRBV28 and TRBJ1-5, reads DVKVTQSSRYLVKRTGEKVFLECVQDMDHENMFWYRQDPGLGLRLIYFSYDVKMKEKGDIPEGYSVSREKKERFSLILESASTNQTSMYLCASSLHQTGGPQPQHFGDGTRLSIL.

The CDR3 DNA sequence: TGTGCCAGCTCACCGGGACAGGGTCCCGAGCAGTACTTC. Translated: CASSPGQGPEQYF. The chain uses TRBV18 and TRBJ2-7, with 9 positions matching TRBD1. The ends lost 3 bases at V and 6 bases at J; junction bases unmatched: 3. This CDR3 region has 13 residues. Germline V gene lookup returns CDR1 KGHSH and CDR2 LQKENI.

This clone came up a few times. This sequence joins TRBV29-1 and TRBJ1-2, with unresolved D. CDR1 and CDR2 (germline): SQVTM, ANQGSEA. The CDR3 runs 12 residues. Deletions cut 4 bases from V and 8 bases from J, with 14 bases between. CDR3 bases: TGCAGCGTTGGGCAAGGATCTGGGGGCTACACCTTC. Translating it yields CSVGQGSGGYTF.

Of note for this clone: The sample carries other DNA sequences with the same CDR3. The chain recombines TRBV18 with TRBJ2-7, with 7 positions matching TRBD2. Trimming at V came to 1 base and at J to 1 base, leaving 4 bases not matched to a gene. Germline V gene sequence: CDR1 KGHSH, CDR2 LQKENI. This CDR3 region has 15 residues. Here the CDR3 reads CASSPRSSGSYEQYF. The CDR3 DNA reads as TGTGCCAGCTCACCACGTTCTAGCGGTTCCTACGAGCAGTACTTC. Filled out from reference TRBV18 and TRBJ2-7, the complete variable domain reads NAGVMQNPRHLVRRRGQEARLRCSPMKGHSHVYWYRQLPEEGLKFMVYLQKENIIDESGMPKERFSAEFPKEGPSILRIQQVVRGDSAAYFCASSPRSSGSYEQYFGPGTRLTVT.

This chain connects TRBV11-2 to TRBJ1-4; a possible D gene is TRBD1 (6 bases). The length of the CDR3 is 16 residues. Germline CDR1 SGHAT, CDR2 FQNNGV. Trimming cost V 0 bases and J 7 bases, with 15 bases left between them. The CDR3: CASSLDRGGRSEKLFF. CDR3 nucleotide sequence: TGTGCCAGCAGCTTAGATCGGGGGGGCAGGAGTGAAAAACTGTTTTTT.

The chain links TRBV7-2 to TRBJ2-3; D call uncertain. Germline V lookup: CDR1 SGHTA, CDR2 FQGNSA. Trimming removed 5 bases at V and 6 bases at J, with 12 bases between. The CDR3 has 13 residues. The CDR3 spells CASSAWRVDTQYF. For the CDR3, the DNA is TGTGCCAGCAGCGCCTGGAGAGTGGATACGCAGTATTTT.

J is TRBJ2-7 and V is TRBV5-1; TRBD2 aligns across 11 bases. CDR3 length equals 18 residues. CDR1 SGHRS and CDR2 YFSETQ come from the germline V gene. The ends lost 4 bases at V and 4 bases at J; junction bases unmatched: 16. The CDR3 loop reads CASSLAGTSGLVAYEQYF. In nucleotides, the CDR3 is TGCGCCAGCAGCCTCGCTGGGACTAGCGGCCTCGTTGCGTACGAGCAGTACTTC.

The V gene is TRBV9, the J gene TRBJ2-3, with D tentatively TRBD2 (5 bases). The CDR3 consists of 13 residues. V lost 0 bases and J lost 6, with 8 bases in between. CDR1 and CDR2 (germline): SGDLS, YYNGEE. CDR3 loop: CASSVAASDTQYF. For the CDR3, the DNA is TGTGCCAGCAGCGTAGCAGCTAGCGATACGCAGTATTTT.

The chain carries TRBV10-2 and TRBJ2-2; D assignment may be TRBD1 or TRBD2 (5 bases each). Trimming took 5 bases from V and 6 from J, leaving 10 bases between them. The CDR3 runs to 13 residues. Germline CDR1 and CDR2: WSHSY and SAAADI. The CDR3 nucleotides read TGCGCCAGCAGTCGGGACCGGGCCGGGGAGCTGTTTTTT. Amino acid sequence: CASSRDRAGELFF.